What follows are 13 T cell receptor beta chains derived from one specimen sequenced in a study of blood T cells in healthy people across ages. It was with a sample-barcoded 5' primer and a J-beta primer mix that a second PCR of roughly 6 to 12 cycles was run. TCRdb reprocessed the 5' RACE reads with MiXCR, giving one entry per CDR3 protein. This sample has 1.4 million or so distinct CDR3 sequences, with roughly two fifths found just once. The sequenced material came from blood. The source of these receptors is a woman younger than 35 in good health.

Points on this clonotype: The junction does not match germline at one end; this may be a read error. The CDR3 DNA follows: TGTGCCAGGTCGGGGGATTCCTACAATGGGCAGTTCTTC. This translates into CARSGDSYNGQFF. This chain uses TRBV6-5 with TRBJ2-1; D is perhaps TRBD2 (6 bases). CDR1 is MNHEY and CDR2 is SVGAGI in the germline V gene. The CDR3 runs to 13 residues.

This clonotype came up a few times. The genes are TRBV4-3 and TRBJ2-5, with D perhaps assigned TRBD1 or TRBD2 (6 bases each). The CDR3 is 16 amino acids. CDR1 and CDR2 (germline): LGHNA, YSLEER. V was pared by 0 bases and J by 7 bases, with 18 bases between. CDR3 nucleotide sequence: TGCGCCAGCAGCCAAGATTTTAGGGGGGCCTATGGGACCCAGTACTTC. Its translation is CASSQDFRGAYGTQYF.

This rearrangement joins TRBV10-3 to TRBJ2-1; no firm D call. The CDR3 loop spans 12 amino acids. Germline loops: CDR1 ENHRY, CDR2 SYGVKD. V lost 3 bases and J lost 6, with 6 bases in between. Written as DNA, the CDR3 is TGTGCCATCAGTGATCCCCCCAATGAGCAGTTCTTC. Encoded protein: CAISDPPNEQFF.

In this sample, this clonotype turned up many times. The rearrangement uses TRBV29-1 and TRBJ2-1, with D maybe TRBD1 (5 bases). The J call may be wrong; the DNA end is better matched by TRBJ2-7. The CDR3 loop spans 14 amino acids. Per the germline V gene, CDR1 is SQVTM and CDR2 is ANQGSEA. The CDR3, as DNA: TGCAGCGTTCCGACAGCGCGCTCCTACAATGAGCAGTACTTC. Translating gives CSVPTARSYNEQYF.

V and J are TRBV7-2 and TRBJ2-7, with D maybe TRBD2 (6 bases). The CDR3 runs to 15 residues. The V gene's germline CDR1 is SGHTA and CDR2 FQGNSA. Trimming removed 5 bases from V and 1 base from J, with 15 bases in between. The CDR3 here is CASSLMTRSSYEQYF. CDR3 bases: TGTGCCAGCAGCCTCATGACTAGATCATCCTACGAGCAGTACTTC.

The J gene is TRBJ1-5, the V gene TRBV28; D gene unclear. Germline values: CDR1 MDHEN, CDR2 SYDVKM. V was shortened by 3 bases and J by 6 bases, with 12 bases between the two germline ends. This CDR3 spans 14 amino acids. Here the CDR3 reads CASSFPGGGQPQHF. The DNA for the CDR3 is TGTGCCAGCAGTTTCCCGGGAGGAGGTCAGCCCCAGCATTTT.

The J gene is TRBJ1-4, the V gene TRBV6-6, with 7 bases identical to TRBD1. Germline V gene sequence: CDR1 MNHNY, CDR2 SVGAGI (reference sequence). CDR3 size: 14 residues. V dropped 7 bases and J dropped 7; count of bases not matched to a gene: 9. CDR3 residues: CASTFDREGEKLFF. The CDR3 coding sequence is TGTGCCAGCACCTTCGACAGGGAAGGTGAAAAACTGTTTTTT.

This chain uses TRBV4-2 with TRBJ2-3, with TRBD2 matching 11 bases. Trimming removed 3 bases from V and 1 base from J; junction bases left unmatched: 6. The CDR3 totals 17 residues. CDR1 is LGHNA, CDR2 YNFKEQ, per germline. CDR3 in amino acids: CASSQGSGRGGTDTQYF. In nucleotides, the CDR3 is TGTGCCAGCAGCCAGGGTAGCGGGAGGGGTGGCACAGATACGCAGTATTTT.

This chain connects TRBV29-1 to TRBJ1-1, with D maybe TRBD1 (5 bases). The germline V and J ends were trimmed by 8 bases and 4 bases, with 11 bases remaining between them. Germline V gives CDR1 SQVTM, CDR2 ANQGSEA. This CDR3 region has 11 residues. The CDR3 protein is CSYRLGTEAFF. CDR3 DNA: TGCAGCTACAGGTTGGGCACTGAAGCTTTCTTT.

J is TRBJ1-1 and V is TRBV27, with D possibly being TRBD1 (6 bases). V dropped 2 bases and J dropped 3 bases, with 10 bases sitting between them. Looked up from germline, CDR1 is MNHEY and CDR2 is SMNVEV (reference sequence). The CDR3 totals 14 residues. The chain's CDR3 is CASSLGGGHTEAFF. The CDR3 bases are TGTGCCAGCAGTTTAGGAGGGGGTCACACTGAAGCTTTCTTT.

As DNA, the CDR3 is TGCGCCAGCAGACAGGGGGCGAACACTGAAGCTTTCTTT. Protein product: CASRQGANTEAFF. The chain has TRBV5-1 and TRBJ1-1, with 9 bases matching TRBD1. This CDR3 has 13 amino acids. Germline trimming cut 5 bases from V and 1 base from J; bases unmatched to any gene: 0. Germline CDR1 is SGHRS and CDR2 is YFSETQ.

This chain links TRBV7-9 with TRBJ2-7; D is undetermined. The CDR3 is made up of 16 amino acids. V shed 1 base and J shed 7 bases, with 20 bases lying between them. Germline assignment: CDR1 SEHNR and CDR2 FQNEAQ (reference sequence). The CDR3 sequence is CASSLGALGREKEQYF. CDR3 coding DNA: TGTGCCAGCAGCTTAGGGGCCCTCGGAAGGGAAAAGGAGCAGTACTTC.

The rearrangement uses TRBV6-6 and TRBJ1-1, with D possibly matching TRBD1 (5 bases). CDR1 MNHNY and CDR2 SVGAGI come from the germline V gene (reference sequence). Between the trimmed V and J ends, which lost 3 bases and 0 bases, there was a span of 11 bases. This CDR3 comprises 15 residues. DNA for the CDR3: TGTGCCAGCAGTTATGGGCCGGGGCTGAACACTGAAGCTTTCTTT. It yields the protein CASSYGPGLNTEAFF.